The rows below give T cell receptor beta chains drawn from one sample of a study of cytomegalovirus exposure and HLA in healthy donors. TCRdb's table, derived via immunoSEQ multiplex PCR, lists solely in-frame clones and lacks some. The sample carries some 180,000 clones, about 79% recorded once. The sequenced sample consisted of PBMCs. These receptor sequences come from a girl under 10 years old in good health and CMV-seropositive. Each CDR3 is given with its conserved first and last residue. D genes are given only for firm matches.

v_gene: TRBV25-1; d_gene: -; j_gene: TRBJ1-2; CDR3aa: CASSGAERDTGDGYTF
v_gene: TRBV2; d_gene: TRBD1; j_gene: TRBJ2-1; CDR3aa: CASSPGTARDNEQFF
v_gene: TRBV11-2; d_gene: TRBD1; j_gene: TRBJ1-4; CDR3aa: CASSLAHYRGLGEKLFF
v_gene: TRBV27; d_gene: -; j_gene: TRBJ1-5; CDR3aa: CASKTRGTYQPQHF
v_gene: TRBV5-4; d_gene: -; j_gene: TRBJ1-2; CDR3aa: CASSLGRTPNYGYTF
v_gene: TRBV6-5; d_gene: TRBD1; j_gene: TRBJ2-5; CDR3aa: CASRDRGWETQYF
v_gene: TRBV9; d_gene: -; j_gene: TRBJ2-4; CDR3aa: CASSVGGDIAKNIQYF
v_gene: TRBV28; d_gene: TRBD2; j_gene: TRBJ2-7; CDR3aa: CASRGLAASEQYF
v_gene: TRBV5-1; d_gene: TRBD1; j_gene: TRBJ1-1; CDR3aa: CASSLQGASYTEAFF
v_gene: TRBV6-1; d_gene: -; j_gene: TRBJ1-1; CDR3aa: CASSDSATMNTEAFF
v_gene: TRBV9; d_gene: -; j_gene: TRBJ2-7; CDR3aa: CASSVAGDPTYEQYF
v_gene: TRBV30; d_gene: TRBD2; j_gene: TRBJ2-3; CDR3aa: CAWSGRAGHTDTQYF
v_gene: TRBV5-1; d_gene: TRBD1; j_gene: TRBJ2-7; CDR3aa: CASSLAEQGIAYEQYF
v_gene: TRBV28; d_gene: TRBD1; j_gene: TRBJ1-1; CDR3aa: CASGGTANTEAFF
v_gene: TRBV4-1; d_gene: -; j_gene: TRBJ1-2; CDR3aa: CASSQGTGGNNYGYTF
v_gene: TRBV5-4; d_gene: -; j_gene: TRBJ2-5; CDR3aa: CASSLVPGETQYF
v_gene: TRBV5-4; d_gene: TRBD2; j_gene: TRBJ2-3; CDR3aa: CASSPRSAGDTDTQYF
v_gene: TRBV30; d_gene: -; j_gene: TRBJ2-7; CDR3aa: CAWSEGYGTRGEQYF
v_gene: TRBV4-2; d_gene: -; j_gene: TRBJ2-1; CDR3aa: CASSQDKAFYNEQFF
v_gene: TRBV7-8; d_gene: -; j_gene: TRBJ1-3; CDR3aa: CASSLAWADSGNTIYF
v_gene: TRBV7-9; d_gene: -; j_gene: TRBJ1-3; CDR3aa: CASRDRGASSGNTIYF
v_gene: TRBV29-1; d_gene: -; j_gene: TRBJ2-7; CDR3aa: CSVFQDTYEQYF
v_gene: TRBV18; d_gene: -; j_gene: TRBJ2-7; CDR3aa: CASSDPPRGGQYF
v_gene: TRBV7-9; d_gene: TRBD1; j_gene: TRBJ2-4; CDR3aa: CASSFLDRDNIQYF
v_gene: TRBV20-1; d_gene: -; j_gene: TRBJ2-7; CDR3aa: CSASISEQYF
v_gene: TRBV5-1; d_gene: -; j_gene: TRBJ2-3; CDR3aa: CASSSPGADTQYF
v_gene: TRBV15; d_gene: TRBD1; j_gene: TRBJ2-3; CDR3aa: CATNRQGDRIDTQYF
v_gene: TRBV5-1; d_gene: TRBD1; j_gene: TRBJ2-7; CDR3aa: CASSGTGSYEQYF
v_gene: TRBV5-4; d_gene: TRBD2; j_gene: TRBJ2-3; CDR3aa: CASRAGVGTDTQYF
v_gene: TRBV13; d_gene: TRBD1; j_gene: TRBJ2-7; CDR3aa: CASSLYVGDSRCEQYF
v_gene: TRBV7-8; d_gene: -; j_gene: TRBJ2-1; CDR3aa: CASSLRGSYNEQFF
v_gene: TRBV5-1; d_gene: TRBD2; j_gene: TRBJ2-3; CDR3aa: CASSLPPGRGSTDTQYF
v_gene: TRBV7-9; d_gene: TRBD2; j_gene: TRBJ2-2; CDR3aa: CASSHPSGANTGELFF
v_gene: TRBV2; d_gene: -; j_gene: TRBJ2-1; CDR3aa: CASERSSYNEQFF
v_gene: TRBV14; d_gene: -; j_gene: TRBJ1-2; CDR3aa: CASSPHGLELYGYTF
v_gene: TRBV15; d_gene: -; j_gene: TRBJ2-1; CDR3aa: CATSRPLQGVAYNEQFF
v_gene: TRBV5-6; d_gene: TRBD1; j_gene: TRBJ2-2; CDR3aa: CASSRQRGTGYTGELFF
v_gene: TRBV15; d_gene: -; j_gene: TRBJ1-1; CDR3aa: CATSPETRRRANTEAFF
v_gene: TRBV11-2; d_gene: -; j_gene: TRBJ2-7; CDR3aa: CASSFGGYEQYF
v_gene: TRBV5-4; d_gene: -; j_gene: TRBJ1-1; CDR3aa: CASSLETQGSTEAFF
v_gene: TRBV28; d_gene: TRBD2; j_gene: TRBJ2-7; CDR3aa: CASSSPGLAAYEQYF
v_gene: TRBV10-3; d_gene: TRBD2; j_gene: TRBJ2-1; CDR3aa: CAISGVAGHNEQFF
v_gene: TRBV30; d_gene: TRBD1; j_gene: TRBJ2-7; CDR3aa: CAWSVPGTGDTAKQYF
v_gene: TRBV7-3; d_gene: -; j_gene: TRBJ1-2; CDR3aa: CASSLRGGRVYGYTF
v_gene: TRBV6-1; d_gene: TRBD1; j_gene: TRBJ1-6; CDR3aa: CASSVFGTGEGSPLHF
v_gene: TRBV7-9; d_gene: -; j_gene: TRBJ2-7; CDR3aa: CASSLGVVVPYEQYF
v_gene: TRBV2; d_gene: -; j_gene: TRBJ2-6; CDR3aa: CANSGYSENGANVLTF
v_gene: TRBV6-4; d_gene: -; j_gene: TRBJ2-2; CDR3aa: CASSDSRDTGELFF
v_gene: TRBV11-2; d_gene: TRBD2; j_gene: TRBJ2-1; CDR3aa: CASSLGGGTSENEQFF
v_gene: TRBV9; d_gene: TRBD2; j_gene: TRBJ2-7; CDR3aa: CASSIGLAGDRDF
v_gene: TRBV6-1; d_gene: TRBD1; j_gene: TRBJ1-1; CDR3aa: CASSPRTGRNTEAFF
v_gene: TRBV19; d_gene: -; j_gene: TRBJ1-4; CDR3aa: CASSICRKLEKLFF
v_gene: TRBV2; d_gene: -; j_gene: TRBJ2-7; CDR3aa: CASREGTYEQYF
v_gene: TRBV5-5; d_gene: -; j_gene: TRBJ2-6; CDR3aa: CASSPRDSGSGANVLTF
v_gene: TRBV5-1; d_gene: -; j_gene: TRBJ2-3; CDR3aa: CASSLLVRSTDTQYF